These 11 T cell receptor beta chains came from one sample sequenced in a study of cytomegalovirus exposure and HLA in healthy donors. PCR primers comprised 60 Vbeta and 13 Jbeta primers. Clones were read by immunoSEQ multiplex PCR, and TCRdb kept only the in-frame ones, dropping some. The sample holds tens of thousands of clones, 75% to 85% seen once. The sequencing input was PBMCs. These receptors all stem from a woman aged 40 to 55 in good health and CMV-seropositive.

This clone was seen just once. This chain connects TRBV19 to TRBJ2-1; weak D call: TRBD1 (6 bases). Trimming took 6 bases from V and 0 from J, leaving 15 bases between them. Germline lookup yields CDR1 LNHDA and CDR2 SQIVND (reference sequence). This CDR3 has 16 residues. The CDR3 region is CASSTQQGRSYNEQFF. In DNA, the CDR3 is TGTGCCAGTAGCACTCAACAGGGCCGCTCCTACAATGAGCAGTTCTTC.

The chain employs TRBV29-1 and TRBJ2-1; D unresolved. Trimming pared 2 bases from V and 5 bases from J, leaving 7 bases between. The V gene's germline CDR1 is SQVTM and CDR2 ANQGSEA. The length of the CDR3 is 12 residues. The CDR3 loop is CSVEMADNEQFF. The CDR3 DNA reads TGCAGCGTTGAAATGGCAGACAATGAGCAGTTCTTC.

This clone occurred once. This chain uses TRBV7-8 with TRBJ1-2, with a tentative D call TRBD1 (6 bases). Per germline, CDR1 SGHVS and CDR2 FQNEAQ. Trimming removed 5 bases at V and 1 base at J, with 20 bases between. This CDR3 region has 17 residues. The CDR3, as DNA: TGTGCCAGCAGCGTATCCGGGACACGAAGATTTAACTATGGCTACACCTTC. Protein product: CASSVSGTRRFNYGYTF. Combining the CDR3 with reference TRBV7-8 and TRBJ1-2 gives the whole variable domain GAGVSQSPRYKVAKRGQDVALRCDPISGHVSLFWYQQALGQGPEFLTYFQNEAQLDKSGLPSDRFFAERPEGSVSTLKIQRTQQEDSAVYLCASSVSGTRRFNYGYTFGSGTRLTVV.

V usage is TRBV27 and J usage is TRBJ2-5; 11 bases line up with TRBD2. Looked up from germline, CDR1 is MNHEY and CDR2 is SMNVEV (reference sequence). CDR3 length: 15 amino acids. V lost 10 bases, J lost 3 bases, and 10 bases stayed unmatched. CDR3 protein: CATLRRLAGKETQYF. The CDR3 DNA follows: TGTGCCACCCTCCGAAGACTAGCGGGGAAAGAGACCCAGTACTTC.

The table lists this clone with a count of one. This chain connects TRBV6-1 to TRBJ2-6; 11 nucleotides line up with TRBD1. The CDR3 contains 18 residues. Germline values: CDR1 MNHNS, CDR2 SASEGT. V was pared by 4 bases and J by 0 bases, with 5 bases of the junction left unmatched. In nucleotides, the CDR3 is TGTGCCAGCAGTGGCCCCGGGACAGGGGGCTCTGGGGCCAACGTCCTGACTTTC. Amino acids: CASSGPGTGGSGANVLTF.

This clone was picked up one time. The CDR3 protein is CASIPGSIIYEQYF. The CDR3 nucleotides are TGTGCCAGCATCCCAGGGTCCATAATCTACGAGCAGTACTTC. This chain connects TRBV2 to TRBJ2-7; D may be TRBD1 (5 bases). V was clipped by 7 bases and J by 3 bases, with 16 bases between them. CDR1 SNHLY and CDR2 FYNNEI come from the germline V gene. The CDR3 is made up of 14 amino acids.

The chain uses TRBV2 and TRBJ2-5, with 10 positions matching TRBD2. Germline V gives CDR1 SNHLY, CDR2 FYNNEI. The J segment lost 4 bases and the V segment lost 6 bases, leaving 5 bases of the junction unmatched. This CDR3 is built from 14 residues. Written as DNA, the CDR3 is TGTGCCAGCAGCGCGGGACTAGCGACAGAGACCCAGTACTTC. It translates to CASSAGLATETQYF.

V is TRBV28 and J is TRBJ2-5; 7 positions match TRBD2. Germline CDR1 reads MDHEN; CDR2 reads SYDVKM. The V gene end was trimmed by 5 bases and the J gene end by 3 bases; junction bases not matched to a gene: 6. This CDR3 is 14 amino acids long. The CDR3 spells CASSLNGGEETQYF. In DNA form, the CDR3 reads TGTGCCAGCAGTCTCAATGGGGGGGAAGAGACCCAGTACTTC.

The V call is TRBV30, the J call TRBJ1-1; unclear D gene. CDR1 and CDR2 from the germline V gene are GTSNPN and SVGIG (reference sequence). This CDR3 has 17 residues. V was clipped by 2 bases and J by 0 bases, with 19 bases between them. The CDR3 here is CAWSRSRLGSLNTEAFF. The CDR3, as DNA: TGTGCCTGGAGTAGGTCCCGGTTGGGCTCGTTGAACACTGAAGCTTTCTTT.

The chain couples TRBV7-9 to TRBJ2-7; TRBD2 agrees at 8 bases. With V trimmed by 1 base and J by 3 bases, 5 bases remained unmatched. The CDR3 covers 15 residues. The germline V gene encodes CDR1 SEHNR and CDR2 FQNEAQ (reference sequence). The CDR3 DNA reads TGTGCCAGCAGCTTAGGGGTGCGGGGGGACTACGAGCAGTACTTC. It yields the protein CASSLGVRGDYEQYF.

CDR3 residues: CASDRLASTDTQYF. CDR3 in DNA: TGTGCCTCCGATCGACTAGCGAGCACAGATACGCAGTATTTT. The chain combines TRBV30 with TRBJ2-3, with 8 bases matching TRBD2. The CDR3 runs to 14 residues. Trimming at V came to 7 bases and at J to 0 bases, leaving 6 bases not matched to a gene. The germline V gene has CDR1 GTSNPN and CDR2 SVGIG (reference sequence).